This T cell receptor beta chain appears in the sequencing data of a study of T cell repertoires in cytomegalovirus infection. Across the study: Signatures in public TCR beta sequences pointed to both CMV infection and matching HLA type. Broader study findings: Clonotypes of TCR beta that were HLA-C-restricted and CMV-specific dominated the ex vivo response.

The ends lost 7 bases at V and 8 bases at J; junction bases unmatched: 9. Germline V gives CDR1 SGHVS, CDR2 FQNEAQ. This CDR3 comprises 14 residues. One entry per CDR3 protein results from TCRdb running MiXCR on the reads. This sample has 200,000 to 300,000 distinct CDR3 sequences, with approximately 9% found just once. The sample holds many counts of this clonotype. Antigen: not known. The chain uses TRBV7-8 and TRBJ2-1; TRBD2 agrees at 9 bases. The sample taken for sequencing was PBMCs. This receptor was obtained from a human donor in good health (CMV status not recorded). Some clones in this sample may be carry-over from other donors' samples. DNA of the CDR3: TGTGCCAGCACTCTTAGCGGGAGCCGTTATGAGCAGTTCTTC. Protein product: CASTLSGSRYEQFF.